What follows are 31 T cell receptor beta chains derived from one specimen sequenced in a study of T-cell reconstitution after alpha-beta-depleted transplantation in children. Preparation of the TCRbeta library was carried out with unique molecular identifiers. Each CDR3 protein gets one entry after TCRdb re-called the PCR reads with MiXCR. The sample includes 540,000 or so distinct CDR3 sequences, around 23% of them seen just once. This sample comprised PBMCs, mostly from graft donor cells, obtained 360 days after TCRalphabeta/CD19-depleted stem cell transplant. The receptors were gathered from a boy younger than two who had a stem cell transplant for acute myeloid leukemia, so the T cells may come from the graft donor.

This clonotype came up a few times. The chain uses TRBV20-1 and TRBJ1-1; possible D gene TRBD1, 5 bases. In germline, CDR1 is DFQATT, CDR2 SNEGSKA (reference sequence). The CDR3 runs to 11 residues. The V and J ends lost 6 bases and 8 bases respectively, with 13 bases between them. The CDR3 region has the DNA TGCAGTGCCATCTACCGGGGCGAAGCTTTCTTT. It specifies CSAIYRGEAFF.

CDR3: CASSQSYPRASGNTIYF. The DNA of the CDR3 is TGCGCCAGCAGCCAAAGCTACCCAAGGGCTTCTGGAAACACCATATATTTT. This rearrangement joins TRBV4-1 to TRBJ1-3; D unresolved. Trimming removed 2 bases at V and 1 base at J, with 15 bases between. CDR1 MGHRA and CDR2 YSYEKL come from the germline V gene. The CDR3 length is 17 residues.

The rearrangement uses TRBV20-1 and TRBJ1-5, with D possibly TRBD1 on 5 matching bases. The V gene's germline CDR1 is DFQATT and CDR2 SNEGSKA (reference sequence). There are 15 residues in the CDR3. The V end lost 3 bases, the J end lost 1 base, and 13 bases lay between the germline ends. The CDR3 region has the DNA TGCAGTGCTAGTAAGGGTCGGGACAGCAATCAGCCCCAGCATTTT. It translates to CSASKGRDSNQPQHF.

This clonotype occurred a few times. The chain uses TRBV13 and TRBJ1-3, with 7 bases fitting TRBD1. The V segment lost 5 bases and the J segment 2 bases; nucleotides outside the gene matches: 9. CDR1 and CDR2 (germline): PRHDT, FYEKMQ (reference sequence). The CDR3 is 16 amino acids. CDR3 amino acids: CASSPGTVSPGNTIYF. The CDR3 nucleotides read TGTGCCAGCAGCCCCGGGACAGTATCCCCTGGAAACACCATATATTTT.

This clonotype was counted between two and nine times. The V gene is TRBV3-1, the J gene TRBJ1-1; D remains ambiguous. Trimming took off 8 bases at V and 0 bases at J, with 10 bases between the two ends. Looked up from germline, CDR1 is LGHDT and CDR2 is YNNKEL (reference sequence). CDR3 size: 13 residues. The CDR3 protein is CASSTTMNTEAFF. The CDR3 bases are TGTGCCAGCTCCACCACTATGAACACTGAAGCTTTCTTT.

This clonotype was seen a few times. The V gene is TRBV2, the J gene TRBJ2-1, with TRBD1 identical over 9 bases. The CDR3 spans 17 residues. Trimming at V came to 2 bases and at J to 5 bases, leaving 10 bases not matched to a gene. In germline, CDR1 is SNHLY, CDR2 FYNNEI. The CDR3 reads CASSESRLGQGNNEQFF. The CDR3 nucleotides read TGTGCCAGCAGTGAAAGTAGGCTGGGACAGGGAAACAATGAGCAGTTCTTC.

The CDR3 sequence is CASSLGQAADTQYF. CDR3 coding DNA: TGTGCCAGCAGTTTAGGGCAGGCAGCAGATACGCAGTATTTT. The chain links TRBV12-3 or TRBV12-4 to TRBJ2-3; D ambiguous. There are 14 residues in the CDR3. Trimming shortened V by 1 base and J by 4 bases, and 9 bases separated the two germline ends.

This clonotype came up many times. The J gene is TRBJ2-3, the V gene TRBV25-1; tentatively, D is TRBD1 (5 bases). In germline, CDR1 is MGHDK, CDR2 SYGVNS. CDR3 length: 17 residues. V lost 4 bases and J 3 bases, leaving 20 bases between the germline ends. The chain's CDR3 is CASSAIGVGGPTDTQYF. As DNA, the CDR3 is TGTGCCAGCAGTGCAATAGGGGTCGGTGGACCTACAGATACGCAGTATTTT.

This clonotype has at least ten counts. DNA of the CDR3: TGTGCCAGCAGCCGCATGGAGGGACCCCGGGGAGATACGCAGTATTTT. Protein sequence: CASSRMEGPRGDTQYF. The chain links TRBV7-9 to TRBJ2-3; tentative D call: TRBD2 (6 bases). The CDR3 spans 16 residues. The V end was cut by 5 bases, the J end by 5 bases, with 20 bases between. CDR1 and CDR2 (germline): SEHNR, FQNEAQ (reference sequence).

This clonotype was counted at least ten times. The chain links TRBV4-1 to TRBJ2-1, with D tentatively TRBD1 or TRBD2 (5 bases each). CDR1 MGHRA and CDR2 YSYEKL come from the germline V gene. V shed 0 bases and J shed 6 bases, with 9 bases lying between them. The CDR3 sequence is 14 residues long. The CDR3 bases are TGCGCCAGCAGCCAAGAGGGGACCGGCAATGAGCAGTTCTTC. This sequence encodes CASSQEGTGNEQFF.

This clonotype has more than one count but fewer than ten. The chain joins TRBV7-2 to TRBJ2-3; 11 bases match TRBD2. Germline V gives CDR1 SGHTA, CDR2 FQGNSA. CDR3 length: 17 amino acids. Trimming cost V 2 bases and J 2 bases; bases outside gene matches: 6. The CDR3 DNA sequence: TGTGCCAGCAGCTTACCTCTAGCGGGGGGTTTCACAGATACGCAGTATTTT. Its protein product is CASSLPLAGGFTDTQYF.

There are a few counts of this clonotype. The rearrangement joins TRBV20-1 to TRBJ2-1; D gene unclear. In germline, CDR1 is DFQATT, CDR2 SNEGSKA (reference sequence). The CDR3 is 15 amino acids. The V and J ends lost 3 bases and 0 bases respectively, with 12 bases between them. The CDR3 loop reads CSASGRFGSYNEQFF. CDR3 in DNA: TGCAGTGCTAGCGGTCGGTTCGGCTCCTACAATGAGCAGTTCTTC.

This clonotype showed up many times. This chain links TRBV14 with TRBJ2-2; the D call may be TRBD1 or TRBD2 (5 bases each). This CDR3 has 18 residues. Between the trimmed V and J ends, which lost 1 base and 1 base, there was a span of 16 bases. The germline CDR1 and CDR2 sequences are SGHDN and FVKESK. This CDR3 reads CASSQGIIEGMNTGELFF. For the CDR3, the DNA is TGTGCCAGCAGCCAAGGCATTATCGAGGGGATGAACACCGGGGAGCTGTTTTTT.

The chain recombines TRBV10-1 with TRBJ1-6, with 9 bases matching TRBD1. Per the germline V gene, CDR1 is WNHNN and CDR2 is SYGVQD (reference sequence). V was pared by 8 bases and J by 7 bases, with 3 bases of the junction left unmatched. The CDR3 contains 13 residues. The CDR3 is CASRDRENSPLHF. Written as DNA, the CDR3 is TGCGCCAGCCGGGACAGGGAGAATTCACCCCTCCACTTT.

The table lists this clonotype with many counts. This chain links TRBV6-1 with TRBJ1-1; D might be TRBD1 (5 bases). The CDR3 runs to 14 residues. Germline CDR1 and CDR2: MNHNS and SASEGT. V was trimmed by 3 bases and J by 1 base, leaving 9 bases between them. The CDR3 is CASSEHDRNTEAFF. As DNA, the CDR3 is TGTGCCAGCAGTGAGCACGACAGGAACACTGAAGCTTTCTTT.

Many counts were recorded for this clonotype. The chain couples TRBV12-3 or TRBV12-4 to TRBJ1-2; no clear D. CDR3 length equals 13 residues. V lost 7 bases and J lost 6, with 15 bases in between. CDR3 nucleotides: TGTGCCAGCACCCGCGGCCCCTGGGATGGCTACACCTTC. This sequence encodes CASTRGPWDGYTF.

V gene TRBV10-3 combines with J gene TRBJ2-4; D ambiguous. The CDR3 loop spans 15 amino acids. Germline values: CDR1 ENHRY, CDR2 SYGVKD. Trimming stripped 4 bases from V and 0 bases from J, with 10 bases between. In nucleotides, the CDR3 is TGTGCCATCAGTGCCAGCTTTTTAGCCAAAAACATTCAGTACTTC. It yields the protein CAISASFLAKNIQYF.

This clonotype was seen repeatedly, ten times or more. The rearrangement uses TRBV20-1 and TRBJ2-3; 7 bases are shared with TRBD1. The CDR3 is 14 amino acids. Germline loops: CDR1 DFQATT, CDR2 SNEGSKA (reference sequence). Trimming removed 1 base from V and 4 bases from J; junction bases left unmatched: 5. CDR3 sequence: CSARVDRVPDTQYF. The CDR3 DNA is TGCAGTGCTAGAGTCGACAGGGTCCCAGATACGCAGTATTTT.

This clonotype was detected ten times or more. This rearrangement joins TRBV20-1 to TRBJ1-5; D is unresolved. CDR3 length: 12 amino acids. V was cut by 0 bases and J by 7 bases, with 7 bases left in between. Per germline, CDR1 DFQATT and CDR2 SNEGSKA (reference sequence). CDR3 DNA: TGCAGTGCTAGAGATCAGCGGCAGCCCCAGCATTTT. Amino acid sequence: CSARDQRQPQHF.

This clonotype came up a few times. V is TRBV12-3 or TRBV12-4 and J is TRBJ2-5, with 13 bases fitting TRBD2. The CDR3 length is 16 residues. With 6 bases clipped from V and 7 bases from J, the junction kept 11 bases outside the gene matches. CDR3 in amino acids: CASSRGLAGTFLTQYF. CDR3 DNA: TGTGCCAGCAGCCGGGGACTAGCGGGGACCTTTCTGACCCAGTACTTC.

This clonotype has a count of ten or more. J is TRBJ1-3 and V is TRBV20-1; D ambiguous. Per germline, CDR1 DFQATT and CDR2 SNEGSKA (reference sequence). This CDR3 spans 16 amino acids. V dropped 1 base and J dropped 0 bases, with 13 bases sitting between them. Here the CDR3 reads CSARGRFPNSGNTIYF. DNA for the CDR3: TGCAGTGCTAGAGGCCGATTCCCGAACTCTGGAAACACCATATATTTT.

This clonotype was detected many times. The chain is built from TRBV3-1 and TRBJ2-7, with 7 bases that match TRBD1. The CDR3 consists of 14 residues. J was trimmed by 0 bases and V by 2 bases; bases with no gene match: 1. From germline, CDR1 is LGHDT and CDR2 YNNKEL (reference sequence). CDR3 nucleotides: TGTGCCAGCAGCCAACCAGGGGGCTCCTACGAGCAGTACTTC. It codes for CASSQPGGSYEQYF.

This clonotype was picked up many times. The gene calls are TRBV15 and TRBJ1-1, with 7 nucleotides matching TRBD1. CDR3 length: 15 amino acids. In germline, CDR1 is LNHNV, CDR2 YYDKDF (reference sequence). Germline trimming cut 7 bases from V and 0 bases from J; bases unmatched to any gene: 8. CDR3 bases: TGTGCCACCAAAGGACAGGCGACTCTGAACACTGAAGCTTTCTTT. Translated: CATKGQATLNTEAFF.

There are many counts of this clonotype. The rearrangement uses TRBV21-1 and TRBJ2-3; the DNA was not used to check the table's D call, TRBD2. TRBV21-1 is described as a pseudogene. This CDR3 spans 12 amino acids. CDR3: CASIRSGYTQYF. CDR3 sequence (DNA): TGTGCCAGCATCCGTAGCGGATACACGCAGTATTTT.

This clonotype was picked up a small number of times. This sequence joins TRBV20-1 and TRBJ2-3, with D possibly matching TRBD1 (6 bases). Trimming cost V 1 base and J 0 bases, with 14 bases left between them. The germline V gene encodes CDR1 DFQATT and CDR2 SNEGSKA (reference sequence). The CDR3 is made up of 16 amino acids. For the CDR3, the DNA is TGCAGTGCTAGAGGCCCACAGGGCGCTAGCACAGATACGCAGTATTTT. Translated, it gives CSARGPQGASTDTQYF.

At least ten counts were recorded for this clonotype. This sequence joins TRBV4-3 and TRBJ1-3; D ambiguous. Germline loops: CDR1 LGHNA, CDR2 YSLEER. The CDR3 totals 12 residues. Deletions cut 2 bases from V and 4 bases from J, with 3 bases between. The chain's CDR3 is CASSQIGNTIYF. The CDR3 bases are TGCGCCAGCAGCCAAATCGGAAACACCATATATTTT.

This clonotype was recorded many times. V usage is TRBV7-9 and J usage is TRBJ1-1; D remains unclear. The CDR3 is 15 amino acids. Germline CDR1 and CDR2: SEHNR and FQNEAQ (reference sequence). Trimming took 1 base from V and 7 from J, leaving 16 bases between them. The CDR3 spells CASSLGDWGLNEAFF. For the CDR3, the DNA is TGTGCCAGCAGCTTAGGTGATTGGGGATTGAATGAAGCTTTCTTT.

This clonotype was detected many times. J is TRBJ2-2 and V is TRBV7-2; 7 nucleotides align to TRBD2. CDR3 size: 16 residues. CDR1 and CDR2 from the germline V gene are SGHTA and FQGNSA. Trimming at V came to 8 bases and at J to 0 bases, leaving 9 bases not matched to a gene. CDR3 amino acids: CASLLAGPPNTGELFF. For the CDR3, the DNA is TGTGCCAGCCTGTTAGCGGGCCCCCCGAACACCGGGGAGCTGTTTTTT.

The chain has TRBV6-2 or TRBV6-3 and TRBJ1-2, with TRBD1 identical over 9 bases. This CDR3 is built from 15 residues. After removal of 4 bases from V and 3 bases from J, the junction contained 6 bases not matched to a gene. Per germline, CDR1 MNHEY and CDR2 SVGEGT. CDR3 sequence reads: CASSWTGDSYYGYTF. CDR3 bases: TGTGCCAGCAGTTGGACAGGGGACAGTTACTATGGCTACACCTTC.

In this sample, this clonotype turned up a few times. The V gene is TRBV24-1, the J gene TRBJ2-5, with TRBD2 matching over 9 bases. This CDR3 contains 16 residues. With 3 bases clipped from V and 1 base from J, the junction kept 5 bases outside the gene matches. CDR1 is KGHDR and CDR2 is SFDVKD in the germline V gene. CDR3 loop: CATSDLQAGGQETQYF. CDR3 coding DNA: TGTGCCACCAGTGATCTGCAAGCGGGGGGCCAAGAGACCCAGTACTTC.

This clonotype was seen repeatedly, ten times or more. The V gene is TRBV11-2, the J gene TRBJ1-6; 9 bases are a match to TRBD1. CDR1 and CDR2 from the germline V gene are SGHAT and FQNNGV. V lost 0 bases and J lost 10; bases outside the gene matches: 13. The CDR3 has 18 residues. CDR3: CASSLDIPGQGFVSPLHF. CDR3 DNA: TGTGCCAGCAGCTTAGATATTCCGGGACAGGGATTTGTGTCACCCCTCCACTTT.